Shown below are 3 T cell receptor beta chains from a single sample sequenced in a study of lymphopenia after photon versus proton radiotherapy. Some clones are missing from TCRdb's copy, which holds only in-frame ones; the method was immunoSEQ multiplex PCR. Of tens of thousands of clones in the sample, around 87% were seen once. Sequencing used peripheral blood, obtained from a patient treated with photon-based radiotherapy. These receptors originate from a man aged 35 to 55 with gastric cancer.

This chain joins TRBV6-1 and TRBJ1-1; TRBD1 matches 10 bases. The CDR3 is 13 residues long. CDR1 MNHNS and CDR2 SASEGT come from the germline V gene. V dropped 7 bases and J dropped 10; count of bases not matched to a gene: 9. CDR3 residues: CASNTGTGEGAFF. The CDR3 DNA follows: TGTGCCAGCAACACCGGGACAGGGGAAGGAGCTTTCTTT.

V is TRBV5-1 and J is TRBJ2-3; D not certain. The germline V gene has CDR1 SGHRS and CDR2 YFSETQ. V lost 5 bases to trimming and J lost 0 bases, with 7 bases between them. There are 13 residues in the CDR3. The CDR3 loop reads CASRVGSTDTQYF. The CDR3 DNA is TGCGCCAGCAGGGTCGGGAGCACAGATACGCAGTATTTT.

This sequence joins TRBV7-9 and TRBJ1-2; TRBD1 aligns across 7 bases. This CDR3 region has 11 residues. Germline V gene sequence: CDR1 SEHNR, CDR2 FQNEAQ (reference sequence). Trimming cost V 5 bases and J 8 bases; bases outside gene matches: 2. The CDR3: CASSVGQGYTF. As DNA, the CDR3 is TGTGCCAGCAGCGTGGGACAGGGCTACACCTTC.